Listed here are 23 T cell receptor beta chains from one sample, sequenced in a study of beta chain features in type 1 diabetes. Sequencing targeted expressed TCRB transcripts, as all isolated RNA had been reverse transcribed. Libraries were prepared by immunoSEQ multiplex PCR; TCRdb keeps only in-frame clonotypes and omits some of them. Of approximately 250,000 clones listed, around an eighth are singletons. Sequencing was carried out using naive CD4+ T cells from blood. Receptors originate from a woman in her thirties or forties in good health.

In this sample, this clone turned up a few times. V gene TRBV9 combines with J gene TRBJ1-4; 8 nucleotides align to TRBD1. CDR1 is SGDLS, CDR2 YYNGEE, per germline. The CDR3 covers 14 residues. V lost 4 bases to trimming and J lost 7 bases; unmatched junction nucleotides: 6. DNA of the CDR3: TGTGCCAGCAGCCCTCGACAGGGGTCTGAAAAACTGTTTTTT. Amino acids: CASSPRQGSEKLFF.

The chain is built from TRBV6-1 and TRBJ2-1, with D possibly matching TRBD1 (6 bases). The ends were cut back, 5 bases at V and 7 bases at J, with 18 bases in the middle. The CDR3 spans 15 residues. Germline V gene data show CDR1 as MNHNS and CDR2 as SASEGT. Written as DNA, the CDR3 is TGTGCCAGCAGTCCTACCGCAGGGGTGGGGAATGAGCAGTTCTTC. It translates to CASSPTAGVGNEQFF.

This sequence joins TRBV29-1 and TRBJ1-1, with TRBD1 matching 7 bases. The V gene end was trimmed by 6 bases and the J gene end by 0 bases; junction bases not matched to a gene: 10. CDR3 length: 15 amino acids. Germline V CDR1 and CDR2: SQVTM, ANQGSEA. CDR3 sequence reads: CSVGQEEFMNTEAFF. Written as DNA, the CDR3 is TGCAGCGTAGGACAGGAGGAGTTCATGAACACTGAAGCTTTCTTT.

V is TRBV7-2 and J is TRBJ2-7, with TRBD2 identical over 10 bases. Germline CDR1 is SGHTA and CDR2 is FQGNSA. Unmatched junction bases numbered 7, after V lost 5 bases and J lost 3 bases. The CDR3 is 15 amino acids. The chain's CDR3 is CASSAQRGGYYEQYF. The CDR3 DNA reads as TGTGCCAGCAGCGCACAGCGGGGGGGTTACTACGAGCAGTACTTC.

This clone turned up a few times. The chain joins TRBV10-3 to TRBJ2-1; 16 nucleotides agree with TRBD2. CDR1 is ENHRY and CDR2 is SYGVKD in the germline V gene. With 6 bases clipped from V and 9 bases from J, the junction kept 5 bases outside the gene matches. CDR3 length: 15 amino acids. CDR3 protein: CAIRGTSGGAGEQFF. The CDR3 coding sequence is TGTGCCATCAGGGGGACTAGCGGGGGGGCCGGTGAGCAGTTCTTC.

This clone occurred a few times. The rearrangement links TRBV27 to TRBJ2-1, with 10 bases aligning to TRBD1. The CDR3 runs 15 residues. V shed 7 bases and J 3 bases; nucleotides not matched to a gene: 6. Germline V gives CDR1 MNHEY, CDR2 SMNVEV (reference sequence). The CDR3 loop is CASKTGTGDYNEQFF. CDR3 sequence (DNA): TGTGCCAGCAAAACGGGGACAGGGGACTACAATGAGCAGTTCTTC.

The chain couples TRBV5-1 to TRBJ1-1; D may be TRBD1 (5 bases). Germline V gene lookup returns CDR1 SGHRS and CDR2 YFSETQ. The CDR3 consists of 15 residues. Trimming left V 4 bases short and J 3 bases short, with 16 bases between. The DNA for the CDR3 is TGCGCCAGCAGCCCCCGTGGGGGGAGGGACACTGAAGCTTTCTTT. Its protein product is CASSPRGGRDTEAFF.

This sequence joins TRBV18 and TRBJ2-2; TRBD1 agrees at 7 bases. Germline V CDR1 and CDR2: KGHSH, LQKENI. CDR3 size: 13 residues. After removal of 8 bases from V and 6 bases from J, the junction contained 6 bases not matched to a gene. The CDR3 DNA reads TGTGCCAGCACAACAGGGGTCCCCGGGGAGCTGTTTTTT. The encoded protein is CASTTGVPGELFF.

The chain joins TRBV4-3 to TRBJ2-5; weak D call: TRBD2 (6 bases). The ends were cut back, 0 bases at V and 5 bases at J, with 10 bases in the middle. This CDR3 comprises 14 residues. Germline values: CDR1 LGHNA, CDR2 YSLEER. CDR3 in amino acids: CASSQDRERETQYF. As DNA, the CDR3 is TGCGCCAGCAGCCAAGACCGGGAGCGGGAGACCCAGTACTTC.

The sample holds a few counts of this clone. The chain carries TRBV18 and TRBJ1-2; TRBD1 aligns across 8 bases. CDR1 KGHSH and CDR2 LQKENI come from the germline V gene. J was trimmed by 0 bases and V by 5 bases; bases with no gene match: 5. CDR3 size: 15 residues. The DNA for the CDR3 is TGTGCCAGCTCAATAGGACAGGGCTCTAACTATGGCTACACCTTC. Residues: CASSIGQGSNYGYTF.

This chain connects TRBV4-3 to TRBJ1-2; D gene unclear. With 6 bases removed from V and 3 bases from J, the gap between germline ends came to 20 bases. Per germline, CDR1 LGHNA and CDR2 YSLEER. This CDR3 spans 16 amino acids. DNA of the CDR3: TGCGCCAGCAGTCAACGAATGGGGTCGGACTACTATGGCTACACCTTC. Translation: CASSQRMGSDYYGYTF.

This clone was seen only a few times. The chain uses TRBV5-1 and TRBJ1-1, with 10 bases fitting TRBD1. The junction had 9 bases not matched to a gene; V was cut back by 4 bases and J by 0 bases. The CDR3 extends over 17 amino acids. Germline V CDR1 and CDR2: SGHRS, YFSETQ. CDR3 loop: CASSPGQGNFMNTEAFF. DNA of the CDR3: TGCGCCAGCAGCCCGGGACAGGGGAATTTCATGAACACTGAAGCTTTCTTT.

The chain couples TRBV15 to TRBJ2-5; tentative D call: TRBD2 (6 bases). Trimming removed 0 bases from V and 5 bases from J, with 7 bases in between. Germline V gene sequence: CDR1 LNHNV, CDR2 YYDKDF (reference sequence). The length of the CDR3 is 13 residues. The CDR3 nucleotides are TGTGCCACCAGCAGAGAAGGGAGGGAGACCCAGTACTTC. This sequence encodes CATSREGRETQYF.

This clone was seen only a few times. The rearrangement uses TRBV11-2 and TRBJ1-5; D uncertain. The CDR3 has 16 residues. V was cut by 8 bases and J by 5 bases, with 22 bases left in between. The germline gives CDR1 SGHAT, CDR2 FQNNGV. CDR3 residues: CASGLRERALDQPQHF. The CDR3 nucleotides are TGTGCCAGCGGACTAAGAGAGAGGGCCCTGGATCAGCCCCAGCATTTT.

In nucleotides, the CDR3 is TGTGCCAGCAGCGTAGTCTCCTCGGCAGATACGCAGTATTTT. Translation gives CASSVVSSADTQYF. V usage is TRBV9 and J usage is TRBJ2-3; D ambiguous. V lost 0 bases to trimming and J lost 4 bases, with 9 bases between them. The CDR3 extends over 14 amino acids. Per the germline V gene, CDR1 is SGDLS and CDR2 is YYNGEE. The whole variable domain, filled in from reference TRBV9 and TRBJ2-3, reads DSGVTQTPKHLITATGQRVTLRCSPRSGDLSVYWYQQSLDQGLQFLIQYYNGEERAKGNILERFSAQQFPDLHSELNLSSLELGDSALYFCASSVVSSADTQYFGPGTRLTVL.

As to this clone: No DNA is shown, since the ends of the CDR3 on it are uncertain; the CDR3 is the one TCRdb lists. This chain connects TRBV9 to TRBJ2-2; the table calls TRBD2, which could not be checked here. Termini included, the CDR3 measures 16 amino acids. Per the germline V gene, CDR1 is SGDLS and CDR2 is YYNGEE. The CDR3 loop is CASSPREGSTPGSCFF.

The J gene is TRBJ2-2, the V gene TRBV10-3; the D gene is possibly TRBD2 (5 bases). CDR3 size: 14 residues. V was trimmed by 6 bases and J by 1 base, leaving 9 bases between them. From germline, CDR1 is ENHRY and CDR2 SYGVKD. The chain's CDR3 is CAIRRDRNTGELFF. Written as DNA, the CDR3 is TGTGCCATCAGGAGGGATCGGAACACCGGGGAGCTGTTTTTT.

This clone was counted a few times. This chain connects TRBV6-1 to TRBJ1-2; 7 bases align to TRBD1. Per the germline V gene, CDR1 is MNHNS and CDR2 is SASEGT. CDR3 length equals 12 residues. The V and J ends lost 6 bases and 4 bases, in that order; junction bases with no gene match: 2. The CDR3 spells CASRGQVYGYTF. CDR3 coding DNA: TGTGCCAGCAGAGGACAGGTCTATGGCTACACCTTC.

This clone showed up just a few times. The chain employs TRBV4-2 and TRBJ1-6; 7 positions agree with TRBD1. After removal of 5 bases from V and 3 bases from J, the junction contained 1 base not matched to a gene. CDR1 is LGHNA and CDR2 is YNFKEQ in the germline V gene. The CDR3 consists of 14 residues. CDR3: CASSGTDYNSPLHF. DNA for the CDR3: TGTGCCAGCAGCGGGACAGACTATAATTCACCCCTCCACTTT.

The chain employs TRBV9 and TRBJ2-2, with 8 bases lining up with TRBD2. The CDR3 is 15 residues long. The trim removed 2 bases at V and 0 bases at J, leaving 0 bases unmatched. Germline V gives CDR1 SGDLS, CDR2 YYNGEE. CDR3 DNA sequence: TGTGCCAGCAGCGTTAGCGGGGCGAACACCGGGGAGCTGTTTTTT. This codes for CASSVSGANTGELFF.

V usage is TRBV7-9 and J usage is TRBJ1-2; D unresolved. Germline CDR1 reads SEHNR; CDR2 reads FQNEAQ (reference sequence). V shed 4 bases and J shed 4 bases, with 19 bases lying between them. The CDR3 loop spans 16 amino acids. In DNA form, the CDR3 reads TGTGCCAGCAGCTCCAACCCCGGGTTGGTGGTCTATGGCTACACCTTC. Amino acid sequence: CASSSNPGLVVYGYTF.

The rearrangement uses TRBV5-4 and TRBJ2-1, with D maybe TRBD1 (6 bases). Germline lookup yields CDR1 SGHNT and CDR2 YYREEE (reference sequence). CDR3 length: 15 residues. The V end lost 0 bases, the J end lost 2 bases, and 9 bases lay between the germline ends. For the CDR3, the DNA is TGTGCCAGCAGCTTGGAGGGGGTAACCTACAATGAGCAGTTCTTC. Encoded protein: CASSLEGVTYNEQFF.

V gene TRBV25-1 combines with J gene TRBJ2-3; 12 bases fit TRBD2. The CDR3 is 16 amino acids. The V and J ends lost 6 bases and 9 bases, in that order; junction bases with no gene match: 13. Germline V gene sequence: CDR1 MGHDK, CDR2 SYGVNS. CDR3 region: CASRIGELAGGATQYF. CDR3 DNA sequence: TGTGCCAGCAGGATAGGAGAGCTAGCGGGGGGGGCGACGCAGTATTTT.